The 24 T cell receptor beta chains below all came from one sample that was sequenced in a study of T cell responses to AZD1222 COVID-19 vaccine. The protocol was immunoSEQ multiplex PCR, while the TCRdb copy is restricted to in-frame clones and leaves out a portion. The sample gives 140,000 to 150,000 clones, roughly nine tenths of which show up once; 3.5% to 4.5% is in the top ten. Here the sequenced sample was peripheral blood, taken on day 0 of AZD1222 vaccination. The origin of the receptors is an adult in good health.

This clone appeared once. The gene calls are TRBV6-1 and TRBJ1-2; TRBD1 matches 9 bases. J was trimmed by 8 bases and V by 2 bases; bases with no gene match: 6. Looked up from germline, CDR1 is MNHNS and CDR2 is SASEGT. This CDR3 has 14 residues. This CDR3 reads CASSEWGQGRGYTF. As DNA, the CDR3 is TGTGCCAGCAGTGAATGGGGACAGGGCCGAGGCTACACCTTC.

The genes are TRBV28 and TRBJ2-7; 8 nucleotides agree with TRBD1. CDR3 length: 16 residues. Trimming cost V 3 bases and J 1 base; bases outside gene matches: 8. Germline V gene sequence: CDR1 MDHEN, CDR2 SYDVKM. The CDR3 bases are TGTGCCAGCAGTTTTAGTCCCGGGACAGGTTCCTACGAGCAGTACTTC. This codes for CASSFSPGTGSYEQYF.

This sequence joins TRBV5-8 and TRBJ2-2, with a weak D call TRBD1 (7 bases). Trimming stripped 3 bases from V and 11 bases from J, with 14 bases between. Germline values: CDR1 SGHTS, CDR2 YDEGEE. This CDR3 is 13 amino acids long. CDR3 protein: CASSSQGGDELFF. For the CDR3, the DNA is TGTGCCAGCAGCTCCCAGGGGGGAGACGAGCTGTTTTTT.

The chain is built from TRBV7-2 and TRBJ2-7; 8 positions agree with TRBD1. Germline V gives CDR1 SGHTA, CDR2 FQGNSA. CDR3 length equals 13 residues. Germline trimming cut 6 bases from V and 2 bases from J; bases unmatched to any gene: 3. The CDR3 protein is CASSWDRPYEQYF. The CDR3 DNA reads TGTGCCAGCAGTTGGGACAGGCCCTACGAGCAGTACTTC.

The rearrangement joins TRBV5-1 to TRBJ2-3; 10 nucleotides match TRBD1. The CDR3 covers 17 residues. CDR1 and CDR2 (germline): SGHRS, YFSETQ. After removal of 4 bases from V and 0 bases from J, the junction contained 8 bases not matched to a gene. The chain's CDR3 is CASSVTGTGDSTDTQYF. CDR3 in DNA: TGCGCCAGCAGCGTAACAGGGACAGGGGATAGCACAGATACGCAGTATTTT. Based on the CDR3 plus reference TRBV5-1 and TRBJ2-3, the full variable domain is KAGVTQTPRYLIKTRGQQVTLSCSPISGHRSVSWYQQTPGQGLQFLFEYFSETQRNKGNFPGRFSGRQFSNSRSEMNVSTLELGDSALYLCASSVTGTGDSTDTQYFGPGTRLTVL.

The rearrangement joins TRBV7-2 to TRBJ1-2; no reliable D call. The ends were cut back, 1 base at V and 4 bases at J, with 7 bases in the middle. The V gene's germline CDR1 is SGHTA and CDR2 FQGNSA. The length of the CDR3 is 13 residues. Here the CDR3 reads CASSLGRSYGYTF. The CDR3 nucleotides read TGTGCCAGCAGCTTAGGTAGAAGCTATGGCTACACCTTC.

The chain links TRBV9 to TRBJ2-7; D gene uncertain. This CDR3 spans 12 amino acids. Germline values: CDR1 SGDLS, CDR2 YYNGEE. V lost 3 bases and J 3 bases, leaving 7 bases between the germline ends. The CDR3 bases are TGTGCCAGCAGCGCAAACTACTACGAGCAGTACTTC. Amino acid sequence: CASSANYYEQYF.

The CDR3 region is CASSFLQGGGRTDTQYF. The CDR3 coding sequence is TGTGCCAGCAGTTTTTTACAGGGAGGGGGGAGGACAGATACGCAGTATTTT. The J gene is TRBJ2-3, the V gene TRBV27; D is perhaps TRBD2 (7 bases). Germline V gene sequence: CDR1 MNHEY, CDR2 SMNVEV (reference sequence). V lost 3 bases to trimming and J lost 3 bases, with 19 bases between them. This CDR3 has 17 residues.

The J gene is TRBJ1-1, the V gene TRBV6-5; TRBD1 might be the D (6 bases). Germline V gives CDR1 MNHEY, CDR2 SVGAGI. CDR3 length: 15 residues. V was pared by 10 bases and J by 1 base, with 19 bases between. The DNA of the CDR3 is TGTGCCACTAACAGGGAGTTATTGGGGAACACTGAAGCTTTCTTT. Its protein product is CATNRELLGNTEAFF.

The chain has TRBV5-4 and TRBJ2-1; a possible D gene is TRBD1 (7 bases). The CDR3 consists of 17 residues. CDR1 and CDR2 (germline): SGHNT, YYREEE (reference sequence). Trimming shortened V by 3 bases and J by 0 bases, and 16 bases separated the two germline ends. The CDR3 DNA reads as TGTGCCAGCAGCTCCACTCGGGGGACAGCCTCCTACAATGAGCAGTTCTTC. Residues: CASSSTRGTASYNEQFF.

The rearrangement uses TRBV15 and TRBJ1-5, with a tentative D call TRBD1 (5 bases). V was shortened by 4 bases and J by 5 bases, with 15 bases between the two germline ends. CDR3 length equals 15 residues. CDR1 is LNHNV and CDR2 is YYDKDF in the germline V gene (reference sequence). The DNA for the CDR3 is TGTGCCACCAGCAATGGGGGGACCGATCATCAGCCCCAGCATTTT. Translation gives CATSNGGTDHQPQHF.

V usage is TRBV27 and J usage is TRBJ2-1; tentatively, D is TRBD2 (5 bases). Germline V CDR1 and CDR2: MNHEY, SMNVEV (reference sequence). Trimming took 7 bases from V and 9 from J, leaving 16 bases between them. The CDR3 contains 13 residues. Written as DNA, the CDR3 is TGTGCCAGCATGGGTCTTCGAGCGGTTGAGCAGTTCTTC. Protein sequence: CASMGLRAVEQFF.

The chain carries TRBV1 and TRBJ1-3; TRBD1 reflects the table's D call only, with no check against the DNA. TRBV1 is designated a pseudogene. The CDR3 runs to 15 residues. CDR3 sequence reads: CTSSLGTGTGNTIYF. The CDR3 DNA reads TGCACCAGCAGCCTTGGGACAGGGACTGGAAACACCATATATTTT.

J is TRBJ2-1 and V is TRBV11-2; D is uncertain. This CDR3 has 12 residues. Trimming stripped 3 bases from V and 6 bases from J, with 6 bases between. Germline V gives CDR1 SGHAT, CDR2 FQNNGV. CDR3 sequence: CASSLVGNEQFF. The CDR3 DNA reads as TGTGCCAGCAGCTTGGTGGGCAATGAGCAGTTCTTC.

The V call is TRBV9, the J call TRBJ2-2; D is possibly TRBD1 or TRBD2 (5 bases each). Per germline, CDR1 SGDLS and CDR2 YYNGEE. Trimming cost V 0 bases and J 6 bases, with 9 bases left between them. The CDR3 runs 14 residues. This CDR3 reads CASSVGLGAGELFF. The CDR3 nucleotides are TGTGCCAGCAGCGTAGGCTTGGGGGCCGGGGAGCTGTTTTTT.

The chain uses TRBV7-3 and TRBJ2-3; TRBD2 matches 8 bases. The ends lost 5 bases at V and 5 bases at J; junction bases unmatched: 6. The length of the CDR3 is 14 residues. The germline V gene has CDR1 SGHTA and CDR2 FQGTGA. The CDR3 reads CASSMGTRGDTQYF. DNA of the CDR3: TGTGCCAGCAGCATGGGGACTAGGGGAGATACGCAGTATTTT.

V usage is TRBV5-1 and J usage is TRBJ1-1; maybe TRBD1 (6 bases). Trimming left V 7 bases short and J 5 bases short, with 15 bases between. From germline, CDR1 is SGHRS and CDR2 YFSETQ. The length of the CDR3 is 13 residues. Written as DNA, the CDR3 is TGCGCCAGCGCTATCAGGGGCGATACTGAAGCTTTCTTT. This sequence encodes CASAIRGDTEAFF.

The chain combines TRBV21-1 with TRBJ2-1; the listed D gene, TRBD2, was not tested against the DNA. TRBV21-1 is a known pseudogene. This CDR3 spans 16 amino acids. The CDR3: CASSKGKRERWREQFF. The CDR3 DNA follows: TGTGCCAGCAGCAAAGGTAAGCGGGAGCGATGGCGTGAGCAGTTCTTC.

Regarding this clone: A junction boundary mismatches the germline segment, possibly from a read error. V usage is TRBV2 and J usage is TRBJ1-1, with D hard to call. The germline CDR1 and CDR2 sequences are SNHLY and FYNNEI. This CDR3 spans 12 amino acids. The CDR3 spells CASREGRFEAFF. The CDR3 DNA sequence: TGTGCCAGCAGAGAAGGGAGGTTTGAAGCTTTCTTT.

This chain connects TRBV25-1 to TRBJ2-1; D ambiguous. The V end lost 5 bases, the J end lost 8 bases, and 13 bases lay between the germline ends. Germline lookup yields CDR1 MGHDK and CDR2 SYGVNS. This CDR3 spans 13 amino acids. The CDR3 DNA sequence: TGTGCCAGCAGTCTCCCCTGGGCCGATGAGCAGTTCTTC. Translating it yields CASSLPWADEQFF.

This chain links TRBV15 with TRBJ1-5, with a weak D call TRBD1 (5 bases). Between the trimmed V and J ends, which lost 3 bases and 4 bases, there was a span of 13 bases. Germline assignment: CDR1 LNHNV and CDR2 YYDKDF (reference sequence). This CDR3 spans 15 amino acids. As DNA, the CDR3 is TGTGCCACCAGCAGGGGTGGTGGGGCAAATCAGCCCCAGCATTTT. Encoded protein: CATSRGGGANQPQHF.

This chain links TRBV7-8 with TRBJ1-2, with 7 bases identical to TRBD1. The CDR3 extends over 14 amino acids. Germline V gene sequence: CDR1 SGHVS, CDR2 FQNEAQ. The junction had 5 bases not matched to a gene; V was cut back by 0 bases and J by 7 bases. CDR3: CASSLANRGGGYTF. CDR3 bases: TGTGCCAGCAGCTTAGCGAACAGGGGAGGTGGCTACACCTTC.

This sequence joins TRBV7-8 and TRBJ1-1, with D maybe TRBD1 (6 bases). Germline CDR1 and CDR2: SGHVS and FQNEAQ. The CDR3 covers 14 residues. V lost 4 bases and J lost 2, with 11 bases in between. The CDR3 reads CASSSTGPNTEAFF. The CDR3 DNA follows: TGTGCCAGCAGCTCGACAGGACCTAACACTGAAGCTTTCTTT.

Comment on this clone: Additional DNA sequences in this sample encode the identical CDR3. V is TRBV12-3 or TRBV12-4 and J is TRBJ1-2; D gene ambiguous. Trimming took 1 base from V and 5 from J, leaving 2 bases between them. The CDR3 covers 11 residues. For the CDR3, the DNA is TGTGCCAGCAGTTTAGGTTATGGCTACACCTTC. As protein: CASSLGYGYTF.